This entry lists 14 T cell receptor beta chains sequenced from one sample in a study of regulatory T cells in long-lasting Graves disease. The time point here: newly diagnosed GD, antithyroid drugs for less than 3 months. The TCR library used RNA extracted from PBMCs. CDR3 regions were amplified by Arm-PCR using iRepertoire HTBI primers to build TCR beta libraries. TCRdb recomputed calls from the multiplex PCR reads with MiXCR, one row per CDR3 protein. Of 550,000 or so distinct CDR3 sequences detected, around 12% appear once; the ten largest clones hold roughly 8.9%. This sample was also put to use in a study of T cells in Graves' hyperthyroidism and ophthalmopathy.

Here the sequenced sample was peripheral blood mononuclear cells (PBMCs), taken at new diagnosis, from a patient treated with antithyroid drugs. Every receptor here comes from a woman in her twenties or thirties with Graves disease.

This clonotype has a count of ten or more. The J gene is TRBJ2-3, the V gene TRBV3-1; 7 nucleotides align to TRBD2. V shed 4 bases and J 0 bases; nucleotides not matched to a gene: 7. The CDR3 loop spans 16 amino acids. The germline gives CDR1 LGHDT, CDR2 YNNKEL (reference sequence). The CDR3 DNA reads as TGTGCCAGCAGCCGCCTAGGTAGCGGGAGCACAGATACGCAGTATTTT. This codes for CASSRLGSGSTDTQYF.

This clonotype was observed many times. The chain joins TRBV20-1 to TRBJ1-3; D is uncertain. Trimming shortened V by 1 base and J by 2 bases, and 9 bases separated the two germline ends. CDR3 length: 14 residues. CDR1 and CDR2 (germline): DFQATT, SNEGSKA (reference sequence). The CDR3 protein is CSARALLTGNTIYF. The CDR3 bases are TGCAGTGCTAGAGCCCTTTTAACTGGAAACACCATATATTTT.

This clonotype has just a few counts. V usage is TRBV6-1 and J usage is TRBJ2-2; no clear D. CDR1 and CDR2 (germline): MNHNS, SASEGT. The CDR3 spans 15 residues. V was trimmed by 6 bases and J by 1 base, leaving 12 bases between them. CDR3 loop: CASSLQGMNTGELFF. CDR3 DNA sequence: TGTGCCAGCAGCCTACAAGGGATGAACACCGGGGAGCTGTTTTTT.

This clonotype appeared a few times. The gene calls are TRBV6-1 and TRBJ1-1; D ambiguous. V dropped 6 bases and J dropped 7 bases, with 12 bases sitting between them. This CDR3 comprises 12 residues. Per germline, CDR1 MNHNS and CDR2 SASEGT. The CDR3 here is CASRKWMDEAFF. The CDR3 DNA reads as TGTGCCAGCAGGAAGTGGATGGATGAAGCTTTCTTT.

In this sample, this clonotype turned up many times. The chain couples TRBV19 to TRBJ2-2, with 9 bases matching TRBD2. The CDR3 totals 18 residues. V shed 1 base and J 0 bases; nucleotides not matched to a gene: 6. Looked up from germline, CDR1 is LNHDA and CDR2 is SQIVND (reference sequence). CDR3 DNA: TGTGCCAGTAGTATAGCGAGAGGACTAGCGACGAACACCGGGGAGCTGTTTTTT. It specifies CASSIARGLATNTGELFF.

This clonotype was seen only a few times. The chain employs TRBV27 and TRBJ2-6, with unresolved D. Germline values: CDR1 MNHEY, CDR2 SMNVEV (reference sequence). This CDR3 region has 20 residues. Trimming stripped 3 bases from V and 2 bases from J, with 23 bases between. The CDR3 DNA is TGTGCCAGCAGTTTTGGAATAGGGCTACGGAGCCCCCCTGGGGCCAACGTCCTGACTTTC. Encoded protein: CASSFGIGLRSPPGANVLTF.

This clonotype came up many times. The chain recombines TRBV13 with TRBJ2-1, with D perhaps matching TRBD1 or TRBD2 (5 bases each). Deletions cut 2 bases from V and 1 base from J, with 12 bases between. The length of the CDR3 is 16 residues. CDR1 and CDR2 from the germline V gene are PRHDT and FYEKMQ (reference sequence). CDR3 residues: CASSLRDVPSYNEQFF. CDR3 DNA: TGTGCCAGCAGCTTAAGGGACGTACCTTCCTACAATGAGCAGTTCTTC.

This clonotype was counted ten times or more. The rearrangement links TRBV27 to TRBJ1-1, with D possibly TRBD1 on 5 matching bases. The V end was cut by 4 bases, the J end by 4 bases, with 13 bases between. This CDR3 is built from 14 residues. Germline lookup yields CDR1 MNHEY and CDR2 SMNVEV (reference sequence). The CDR3 spells CASSSVQGPTEAFF. The CDR3, as DNA: TGTGCCAGCAGTTCGGTTCAGGGTCCCACTGAAGCTTTCTTT.

Concerning this clonotype: This may come from a read error, since a much larger clone is one base off. This chain connects TRBV11-3 to TRBJ2-5; no clear D gene. The CDR3 extends over 12 amino acids. V was clipped by 6 bases and J by 4 bases, with 9 bases between them. Germline loops: CDR1 SGHNT, CDR2 YENEEA. Written as DNA, the CDR3 is TGTGCCAGCAGGGGTCAGAGAGAGACCCAGTACTTC. Amino acid sequence: CASRGQRETQYF.

This clonotype occurred many times. The J gene is TRBJ2-5, the V gene TRBV19, with D unresolved. This CDR3 spans 12 amino acids. The germline gives CDR1 LNHDA, CDR2 SQIVND (reference sequence). Trimming took off 7 bases at V and 1 base at J, with 7 bases between the two ends. The CDR3 coding sequence is TGTGCCAGTAAGGATGTCCAAGAGACCCAGTACTTC. Its translation is CASKDVQETQYF.

This clonotype was seen many times. The chain is built from TRBV19 and TRBJ1-2; weak D call: TRBD1 (6 bases). This CDR3 is 11 amino acids long. Germline V CDR1 and CDR2: LNHDA, SQIVND (reference sequence). Trimming pared 8 bases from V and 8 bases from J, leaving 12 bases between. CDR3 amino acids: CASLYREGYTF. CDR3 nucleotide sequence: TGTGCCAGTTTATACAGGGAAGGCTACACCTTC.

This clonotype was found many times. The rearrangement joins TRBV7-9 to TRBJ2-2, with D possibly TRBD1 on 5 matching bases. Germline assignment: CDR1 SEHNR and CDR2 FQNEAQ (reference sequence). The CDR3 is 13 amino acids. The germline V and J ends were trimmed by 3 bases and 7 bases, with 9 bases remaining between them. Here the CDR3 reads CASSFRTLGELFF. The CDR3 DNA reads TGTGCCAGCAGCTTCAGGACACTCGGGGAGCTGTTTTTT.

This clonotype was counted ten times or more. The chain uses TRBV20-1 and TRBJ2-3; possibly TRBD1 or TRBD2 for D (5 bases each). The germline V gene encodes CDR1 DFQATT and CDR2 SNEGSKA (reference sequence). The CDR3 is 15 residues long. V lost 4 bases to trimming and J lost 0 bases, with 14 bases between them. CDR3 residues: CSATRGGTSTDTQYF. Here the CDR3 DNA reads TGCAGTGCTACACGGGGCGGCACTAGCACAGATACGCAGTATTTT.

This clonotype was seen many times. The V gene is TRBV2, the J gene TRBJ1-2; 9 nucleotides match TRBD1. The CDR3 covers 17 residues. The germline CDR1 and CDR2 sequences are SNHLY and FYNNEI. Losses at the gene ends were 3 bases for V and 2 bases for J; bases not matched to a gene: 10. Here the CDR3 DNA reads TGTGCCAGCAGTGACAACCGGGACAGGGTCGGAAACTATGGCTACACCTTC. It encodes CASSDNRDRVGNYGYTF.